These 25 T cell receptor beta chains were all obtained from the same sample, sequenced in a study of T-cell reconstitution after alpha-beta-depleted transplantation in children. Unique molecular identifiers were used in preparing the TCRbeta library. MiXCR, run by TCRdb on the PCR reads, gives a single entry per CDR3 protein. Of a few hundred thousand distinct CDR3 sequences in the sample, over 7% were seen once. Study-wide results and limits: Fresh T-cell production supplied most of the T-cell counts and diversity seen one year after transplant.

These receptors' antigens are unknown. Sample: peripheral blood, taken 360 days after TCRalphabeta/CD19-depleted stem cell transplant. The origin of the receptors is a female patient aged 2-10 years who had a stem cell transplant for Fanconi anemia, so the T cells may come from the graft donor.

Comments on this clonotype: In this CDR3 the conserved last residue, phenylalanine or tryptophan, is missing, so a read error is likely. The CDR3 sequence is CASSPTGSATEAFY. The CDR3 nucleotides are TGTGCCAGCAGCCCCACGGGCTCCGCCACTGAAGCTTTCTAT. The J gene is TRBJ1-1, the V gene TRBV7-9, with D unresolved. CDR1 SEHNR and CDR2 FQNEAQ come from the germline V gene (reference sequence). V was cut by 5 bases and J by 4 bases, with 14 bases left in between. This CDR3 has 14 amino acids.

This clonotype has at least ten counts. One junction end does not reproduce the germline sequence, and a read error may be involved. V gene TRBV28 combines with J gene TRBJ2-7; D uncertain. The CDR3 contains 11 residues. Germline CDR1 and CDR2: MDHEN and SYDVKM. CDR3 in DNA: TGCGCCAGCAGTGCCACCTACGAGCAGTACTTC. Its protein is CASSATYEQYF.

This clonotype has at least ten counts. V gene TRBV10-3 combines with J gene TRBJ2-1; 10 bases map to TRBD2. Trimming removed 4 bases from V and 4 bases from J; junction bases left unmatched: 1. This CDR3 region has 14 residues. In germline, CDR1 is ENHRY, CDR2 SYGVKD. The CDR3 region has the DNA TGTGCCATCAGTGCGACTAGCGGGTACAATGAGCAGTTCTTC. Translated, it gives CAISATSGYNEQFF.

This clonotype was seen ten or more times. The chain uses TRBV7-2 and TRBJ2-3, with TRBD2 as a possible D gene (7 bases). Trimming stripped 5 bases from V and 4 bases from J, with 16 bases between. CDR1 and CDR2 (germline): SGHTA, FQGNSA. The CDR3 has 15 amino acids. CDR3 residues: CASSEFGGASDTQYF. As DNA, the CDR3 is TGTGCCAGCAGCGAGTTTGGGGGGGCTTCAGATACGCAGTATTTT.

In this sample, this clonotype turned up many times. The V call is TRBV20-1, the J call TRBJ1-5, with 11 bases lining up with TRBD1. The V gene's germline CDR1 is DFQATT and CDR2 SNEGSKA (reference sequence). The CDR3 has 16 residues. V lost 1 base to trimming and J lost 3 bases; unmatched junction nucleotides: 5. The CDR3 coding sequence is TGCAGTGCTAGAGCCGGGACAGGGGGGACCAATCAGCCCCAGCATTTT. This gives the protein CSARAGTGGTNQPQHF.

This clonotype was counted ten times or more. The chain is built from TRBV7-9 and TRBJ1-4; D not certain. Germline V gene data show CDR1 as SEHNR and CDR2 as FQNEAQ (reference sequence). This CDR3 is built from 11 residues. V was clipped by 2 bases and J by 12 bases, with 7 bases between them. The CDR3 bases are TGTGCCAGCAGCTTAACGTCTGAACTGTTTTTT. This sequence encodes CASSLTSELFF.

Of note for this clonotype: A read error may explain this, as a much larger clone is one base away. The chain combines TRBV10-3 with TRBJ2-2, with 7 bases aligning to TRBD2. V lost 0 bases, J lost 1 base, and 8 bases stayed unmatched. The CDR3 has 18 amino acids. CDR1 and CDR2 from the germline V gene are ENHRY and SYGVKD. CDR3 DNA sequence: TGTGCCATCAGTGAGTCGTGGGGCACTAGCGTGAACACCGGGGAGCTGTTTTTT. This encodes CAISESWGTSVNTGELFF.

The chain carries TRBV6-2 or TRBV6-3 and TRBJ2-1, with D tentatively TRBD1 (5 bases). The V gene's germline CDR1 is MNHEY and CDR2 SVGEGT. Trimming took off 6 bases at V and 4 bases at J, with 13 bases between the two ends. There are 14 residues in the CDR3. The chain's CDR3 is CASSLGAAYNEQFF. CDR3 in DNA: TGTGCCAGCAGCCTTGGGGCGGCTTACAATGAGCAGTTCTTC.

Ten or more counts support this clonotype. V and J are TRBV12-3 or TRBV12-4 and TRBJ2-3, with 10 bases fitting TRBD2. This CDR3 region has 16 residues. The junction had 9 bases not matched to a gene; V was cut back by 7 bases and J by 2 bases. This chain's CDR3 is CASTLQRGGFTDTQYF. The DNA for the CDR3 is TGTGCCAGCACCTTACAGCGGGGGGGCTTCACAGATACGCAGTATTTT.

This clonotype was seen repeatedly, ten times or more. The CDR3 reads CASSYDGDQPQHF. As DNA, the CDR3 is TGTGCCAGCAGTTATGACGGGGATCAGCCCCAGCATTTT. This rearrangement joins TRBV6-2 or TRBV6-3 to TRBJ1-5; D unclear. The CDR3 spans 13 residues. V lost 3 bases and J lost 5, with 8 bases in between. Germline V gives CDR1 MNHEY, CDR2 SVGEGT.

The CDR3 reads CASRKSGSSYEQYF. The CDR3 coding sequence is TGTGCCAGCAGAAAAAGCGGGAGCTCCTACGAGCAGTACTTC. This chain links TRBV2 with TRBJ2-7; 8 nucleotides line up with TRBD2. Germline V gives CDR1 SNHLY, CDR2 FYNNEI. The CDR3 is made up of 14 amino acids. J was trimmed by 0 bases and V by 6 bases; bases with no gene match: 4.

The chain joins TRBV19 to TRBJ1-4; a weak D match, TRBD1 (5 bases). The CDR3 runs 13 residues. Trimming shortened V by 5 bases and J by 7 bases, and 11 bases separated the two germline ends. CDR1 and CDR2 from the germline V gene are LNHDA and SQIVND (reference sequence). CDR3 bases: TGTGCCAGTAGTTGGGGCGCGAGTGAAAAACTGTTTTTT. Protein sequence: CASSWGASEKLFF.

This clonotype was found many times. J is TRBJ2-5 and V is TRBV6-5; D ambiguous. The germline CDR1 and CDR2 sequences are MNHEY and SVGAGI. CDR3 length equals 12 residues. V dropped 7 bases and J dropped 2 bases, with 8 bases sitting between them. The CDR3 spells CASIAVQETQYF. CDR3 bases: TGTGCCAGCATTGCCGTACAAGAGACCCAGTACTTC.

This clonotype was recorded a few times. The chain uses TRBV4-1 and TRBJ2-1; tentatively, D is TRBD1 or TRBD2 (5 bases each). Trimming took off 4 bases at V and 4 bases at J, with 11 bases between the two ends. Per germline, CDR1 MGHRA and CDR2 YSYEKL. CDR3 length: 14 amino acids. The CDR3 nucleotides are TGCGCCAGCAGCCGGGACGAGACTTACAATGAGCAGTTCTTC. Translation gives CASSRDETYNEQFF.

The sample holds many counts of this clonotype. This sequence joins TRBV6-5 and TRBJ1-2; D call uncertain. The V gene's germline CDR1 is MNHEY and CDR2 SVGAGI. V lost 7 bases, J lost 4 bases, and 19 bases lay in between. This CDR3 region has 15 residues. The CDR3 DNA reads TGTGCCAGCACCCCGTTTGGTCGTGGGCCCTATGGCTACACCTTC. Residues: CASTPFGRGPYGYTF.

The table lists this clonotype with many counts. The CDR3, as DNA: TGTGCCAGCAGTCCAAGGGGACTAGCGGGGTACTACGAGCAGTACTTC. This gives the protein CASSPRGLAGYYEQYF. The chain recombines TRBV12-3 or TRBV12-4 with TRBJ2-7, with TRBD2 identical over 13 bases. The J segment lost 3 bases and the V segment lost 5 bases, leaving 7 bases of the junction unmatched. The CDR3 is 16 amino acids.

The J gene is TRBJ2-7, the V gene TRBV5-5; D remains ambiguous. From germline, CDR1 is SGHKS and CDR2 YYEKEE (reference sequence). The CDR3 runs to 12 residues. V lost 2 bases, J lost 5 bases, and 8 bases lay in between. This chain's CDR3 is CASSFQFDEQYF. DNA of the CDR3: TGTGCCAGCAGCTTTCAGTTCGACGAGCAGTACTTC.

This chain uses TRBV6-2 or TRBV6-3 with TRBJ2-4; 8 nucleotides line up with TRBD1. The germline gives CDR1 MNHEY, CDR2 SVGEGT. The CDR3 length is 14 residues. J gave up 9 bases and V 7 bases, and 11 bases lay outside the gene matches. The CDR3 region has the DNA TGTGCCAGCACCCAAAGCAGGGGGCAGGGCATTCAGTACTTC. Residues: CASTQSRGQGIQYF.

J is TRBJ1-1 and V is TRBV2; D remains ambiguous. Germline-derived CDR1 and CDR2 are SNHLY and FYNNEI. This CDR3 is 13 amino acids long. V was clipped by 1 base and J by 7 bases, with 10 bases between them. Written as DNA, the CDR3 is TGTGCCAGCAGTGAAGTCGGCTGGGGTGAAGCTTTCTTT. Translation gives CASSEVGWGEAFF.

This clonotype came up many times. The rearrangement links TRBV6-5 to TRBJ1-4; D gene ambiguous. The CDR3 is 15 amino acids. The V end lost 0 bases, the J end lost 0 bases, and 5 bases lay between the germline ends. Germline CDR1 and CDR2: MNHEY and SVGAGI. The CDR3 loop reads CASSYSGATNEKLFF. For the CDR3, the DNA is TGTGCCAGCAGTTACTCCGGTGCAACTAATGAAAAACTGTTTTTT.

In this sample, this clonotype turned up many times. V is TRBV20-1 and J is TRBJ1-5; 8 nucleotides match TRBD1. J gave up 5 bases and V 5 bases, and 14 bases lay outside the gene matches. Germline V gives CDR1 DFQATT, CDR2 SNEGSKA (reference sequence). The CDR3 is 16 amino acids. The CDR3 coding sequence is TGCAGTGCTCCCGGTATTACAGGGGGGAGGGATCAGCCCCAGCATTTT. Its translation is CSAPGITGGRDQPQHF.

The rearrangement joins TRBV11-2 to TRBJ1-5; D possibly corresponds to TRBD1 (6 bases). The CDR3 length is 17 residues. Germline lookup yields CDR1 SGHAT and CDR2 FQNNGV. Trimming removed 3 bases from V and 2 bases from J, with 17 bases in between. The CDR3 sequence: CASSFRQASGGNQPQHF. CDR3 DNA: TGTGCCAGCAGCTTCCGACAGGCGAGTGGCGGCAATCAGCCCCAGCATTTT.

This clonotype appeared many times. The V call is TRBV10-1, the J call TRBJ2-2; D remains unclear. This CDR3 is built from 14 residues. Germline-derived CDR1 and CDR2 are WNHNN and SYGVQD (reference sequence). Trimming took off 2 bases at V and 6 bases at J, with 10 bases between the two ends. Here the CDR3 reads CASSEMRVAGELFF. In DNA form, the CDR3 reads TGCGCCAGCAGTGAGATGAGAGTGGCCGGGGAGCTGTTTTTT.

This clonotype was detected ten times or more. The rearrangement joins TRBV15 to TRBJ1-2; D is undetermined. V was clipped by 9 bases and J by 4 bases, with 18 bases between them. There are 14 residues in the CDR3. CDR1 is LNHNV and CDR2 is YYDKDF in the germline V gene (reference sequence). The CDR3 sequence is CATNLRAVGYGYTF. DNA of the CDR3: TGTGCCACAAACCTCCGGGCAGTGGGCTATGGCTACACCTTC.

V gene TRBV18 combines with J gene TRBJ2-4; D could derive from TRBD1 or TRBD2 (5 bases each). V was cut by 3 bases and J by 2 bases, with 14 bases left in between. Looked up from germline, CDR1 is KGHSH and CDR2 is LQKENI. The CDR3 totals 16 residues. The CDR3 DNA follows: TGTGCCAGCTCACCGAGGGGAAGCGGAACCAAAAACATTCAGTACTTC. Translation: CASSPRGSGTKNIQYF.